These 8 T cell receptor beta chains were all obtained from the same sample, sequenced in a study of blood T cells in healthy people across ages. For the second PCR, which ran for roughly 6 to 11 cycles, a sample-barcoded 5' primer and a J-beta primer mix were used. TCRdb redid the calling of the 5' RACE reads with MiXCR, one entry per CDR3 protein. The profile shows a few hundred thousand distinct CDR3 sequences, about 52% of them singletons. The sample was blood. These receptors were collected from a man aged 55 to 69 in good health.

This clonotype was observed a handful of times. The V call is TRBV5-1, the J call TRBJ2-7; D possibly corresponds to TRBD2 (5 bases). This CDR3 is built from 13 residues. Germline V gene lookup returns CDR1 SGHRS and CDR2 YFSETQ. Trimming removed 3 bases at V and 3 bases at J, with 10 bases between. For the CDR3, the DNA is TGCGCCAGCAGCTGGTTACGGGACTACGAGCAGTACTTC. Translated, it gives CASSWLRDYEQYF.

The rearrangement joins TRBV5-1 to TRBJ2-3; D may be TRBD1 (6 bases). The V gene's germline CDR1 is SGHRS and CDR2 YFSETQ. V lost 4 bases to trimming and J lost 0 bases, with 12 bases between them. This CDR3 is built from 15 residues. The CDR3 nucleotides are TGCGCCAGCAGCGGGGGCCGGGGAAGCACAGATACGCAGTATTTT. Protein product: CASSGGRGSTDTQYF. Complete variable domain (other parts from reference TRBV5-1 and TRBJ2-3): KAGVTQTPRYLIKTRGQQVTLSCSPISGHRSVSWYQQTPGQGLQFLFEYFSETQRNKGNFPGRFSGRQFSNSRSEMNVSTLELGDSALYLCASSGGRGSTDTQYFGPGTRLTVL.

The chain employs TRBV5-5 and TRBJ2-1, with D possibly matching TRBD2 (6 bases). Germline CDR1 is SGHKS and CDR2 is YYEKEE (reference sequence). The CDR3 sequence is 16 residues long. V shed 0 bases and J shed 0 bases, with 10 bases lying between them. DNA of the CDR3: TGTGCCAGCAGCTTGGAATACGGGAGCTCCTACAATGAGCAGTTCTTC. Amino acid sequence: CASSLEYGSSYNEQFF.

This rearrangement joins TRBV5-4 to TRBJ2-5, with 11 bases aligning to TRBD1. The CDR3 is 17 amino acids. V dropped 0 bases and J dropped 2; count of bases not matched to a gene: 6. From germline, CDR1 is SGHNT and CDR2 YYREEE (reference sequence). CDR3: CASSLGGTGGGQETQYF. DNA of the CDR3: TGTGCCAGCAGCTTGGGGGGGACAGGGGGAGGACAAGAGACCCAGTACTTC.

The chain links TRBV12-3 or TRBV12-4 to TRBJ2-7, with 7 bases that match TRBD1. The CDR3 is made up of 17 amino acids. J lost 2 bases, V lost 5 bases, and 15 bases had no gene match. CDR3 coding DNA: TGTGCCAGCAGTGGGGGATTCGGGACAGTCTTTACCTACGAGCAGTACTTC. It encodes CASSGGFGTVFTYEQYF.

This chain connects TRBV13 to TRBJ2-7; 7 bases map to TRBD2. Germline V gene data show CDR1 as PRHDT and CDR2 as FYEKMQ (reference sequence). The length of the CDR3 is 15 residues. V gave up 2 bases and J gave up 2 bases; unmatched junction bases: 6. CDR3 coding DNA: TGTGCCAGCAGCTTATGGGGAGGGTTAACCTACGAGCAGTACTTC. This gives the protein CASSLWGGLTYEQYF. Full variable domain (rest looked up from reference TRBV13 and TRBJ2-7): AAGVIQSPRHLIKEKRETATLKCYPIPRHDTVYWYQQGPGQDPQFLISFYEKMQSDKGSIPDRFSAQQFSDYHSELNMSSLELGDSALYFCASSLWGGLTYEQYFGPGTRLTVT.

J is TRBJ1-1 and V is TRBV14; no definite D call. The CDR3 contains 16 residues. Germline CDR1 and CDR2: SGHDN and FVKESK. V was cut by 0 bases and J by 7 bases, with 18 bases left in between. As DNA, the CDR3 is TGTGCCAGCAGCCAAGATCGTAGAGAAACAACATATGAAGCTTTCTTT. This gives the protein CASSQDRRETTYEAFF.

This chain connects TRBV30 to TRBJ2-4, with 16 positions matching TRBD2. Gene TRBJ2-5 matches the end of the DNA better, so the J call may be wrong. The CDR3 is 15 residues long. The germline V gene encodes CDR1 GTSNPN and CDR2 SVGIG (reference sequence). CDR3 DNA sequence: TGTGCCTGGGCCGGGACTAGCGGGAGGGCAGAGACCCAGTACTTC. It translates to CAWAGTSGRAETQYF.